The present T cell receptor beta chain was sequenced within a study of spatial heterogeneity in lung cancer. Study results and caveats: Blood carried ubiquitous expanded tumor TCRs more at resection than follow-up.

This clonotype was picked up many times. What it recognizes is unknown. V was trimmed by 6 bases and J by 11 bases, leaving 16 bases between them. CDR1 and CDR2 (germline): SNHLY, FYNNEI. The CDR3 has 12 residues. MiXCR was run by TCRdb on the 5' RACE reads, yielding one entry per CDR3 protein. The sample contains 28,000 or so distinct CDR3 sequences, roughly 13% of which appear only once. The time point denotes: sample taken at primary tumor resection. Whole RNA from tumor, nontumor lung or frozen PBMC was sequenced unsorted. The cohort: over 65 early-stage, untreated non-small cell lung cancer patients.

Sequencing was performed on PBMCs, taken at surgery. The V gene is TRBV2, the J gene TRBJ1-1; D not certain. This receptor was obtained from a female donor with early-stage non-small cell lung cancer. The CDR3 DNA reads TGTGCCAGCAGCCAACAACCCTCTGGGGCTTTCTTT. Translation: CASSQQPSGAFF.